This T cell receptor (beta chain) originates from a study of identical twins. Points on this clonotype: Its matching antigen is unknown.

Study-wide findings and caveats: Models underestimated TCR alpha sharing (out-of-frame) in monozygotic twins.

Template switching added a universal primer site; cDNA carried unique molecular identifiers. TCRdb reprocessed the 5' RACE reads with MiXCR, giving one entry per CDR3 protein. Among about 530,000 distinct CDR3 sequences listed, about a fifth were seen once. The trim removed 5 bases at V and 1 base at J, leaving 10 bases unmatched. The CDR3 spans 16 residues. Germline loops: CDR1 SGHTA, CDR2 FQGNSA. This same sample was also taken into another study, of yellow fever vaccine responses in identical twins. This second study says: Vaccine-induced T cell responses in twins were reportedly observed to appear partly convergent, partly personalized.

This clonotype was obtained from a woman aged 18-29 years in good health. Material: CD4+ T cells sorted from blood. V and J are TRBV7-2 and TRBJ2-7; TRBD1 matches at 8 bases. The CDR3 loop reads CASSLSYGTGSYEQYF. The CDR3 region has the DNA TGTGCCAGCAGCCTTAGCTACGGGACAGGTTCCTACGAGCAGTACTTC.